This T cell receptor beta chain was sequenced for a study of cytomegalovirus exposure and HLA in healthy donors. Background on the study: Some 85 million unique TCRs, all from HLA-typed donors, were included in an early release of the data.

Concerning this clone itself: Its antigen is currently unknown.

The study's findings and limits: CMV antigen specificity was confirmed in vitro for three CMV-associated chains. The authors enumerated 164 TCR beta chains as linked to cytomegalovirus. Within an earlier analysis, most TCR beta V segments proved productive either about 87% or about 30% of the time.

The CDR3 length is 16 residues. V shed 3 bases and J 0 bases; nucleotides not matched to a gene: 3. Germline V lookup: CDR1 SGHRS, CDR2 YFSETQ. PCR was performed using 60 Vbeta and 13 Jbeta primers. The protocol was immunoSEQ multiplex PCR, while the TCRdb copy is restricted to in-frame clones and leaves out a portion. The sample lists some 130,000 clones; around four fifths were seen once. Material: PBMCs. This sequence was found in a woman between 45 and 60 years old in good health and CMV-seropositive. The J gene is TRBJ1-3, the V gene TRBV5-1, with 10 nucleotides matching TRBD1. CDR3 nucleotide sequence: TGCGCCAGCAGCTACCGGACAGGGGGCTCTGGAAACACCATATATTTT. Amino acids: CASSYRTGGSGNTIYF.